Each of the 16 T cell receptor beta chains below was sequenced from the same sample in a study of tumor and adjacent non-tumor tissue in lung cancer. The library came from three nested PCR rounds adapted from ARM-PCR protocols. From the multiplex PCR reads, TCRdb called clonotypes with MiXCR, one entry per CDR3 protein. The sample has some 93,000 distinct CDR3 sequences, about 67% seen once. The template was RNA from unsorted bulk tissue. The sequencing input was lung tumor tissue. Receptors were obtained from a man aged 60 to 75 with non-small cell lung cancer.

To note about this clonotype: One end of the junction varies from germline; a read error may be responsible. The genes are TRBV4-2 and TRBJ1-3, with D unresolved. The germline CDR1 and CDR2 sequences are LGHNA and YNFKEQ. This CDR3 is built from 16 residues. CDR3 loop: CASSQDSRVSGKTIYF. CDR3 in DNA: TGTGCCAGCAGCCAAGACTCCCGGGTTTCTGGAAAGACCATATATTTT.

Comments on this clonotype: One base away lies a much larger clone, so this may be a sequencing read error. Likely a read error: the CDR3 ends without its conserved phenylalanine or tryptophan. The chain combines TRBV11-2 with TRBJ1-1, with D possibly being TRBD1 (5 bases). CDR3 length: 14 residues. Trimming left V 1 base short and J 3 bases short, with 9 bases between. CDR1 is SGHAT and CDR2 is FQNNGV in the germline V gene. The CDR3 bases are TGTGCCAGCAGCTTAGTGTCGGGGGACACTGAAGCTTTCATT. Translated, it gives CASSLVSGDTEAFI.

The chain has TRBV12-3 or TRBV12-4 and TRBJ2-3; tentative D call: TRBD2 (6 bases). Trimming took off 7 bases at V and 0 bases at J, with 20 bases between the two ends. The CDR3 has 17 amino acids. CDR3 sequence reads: CASNYGTFMASTDTQYF. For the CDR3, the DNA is TGTGCCAGCAATTATGGGACTTTTATGGCTAGCACAGATACGCAGTATTTT.

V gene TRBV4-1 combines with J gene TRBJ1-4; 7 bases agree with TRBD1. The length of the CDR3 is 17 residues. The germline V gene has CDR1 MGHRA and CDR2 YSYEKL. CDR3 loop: CPNSQGLASQGKEKLFF. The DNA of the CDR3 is TGCCCCAACAGCCAAGGTCTAGCTTCACAGGGGAAAGAAAAACTGTTTTTT.

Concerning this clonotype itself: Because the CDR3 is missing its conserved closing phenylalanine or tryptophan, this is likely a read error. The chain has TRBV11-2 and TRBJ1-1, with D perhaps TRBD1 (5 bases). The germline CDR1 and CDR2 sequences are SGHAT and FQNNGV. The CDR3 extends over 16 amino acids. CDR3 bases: TGTGTCAGCAGAAGAGGAGGGGCTGGATCGAACACTGAAGCTTTCGTT. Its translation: CVSRRGGAGSNTEAFV.

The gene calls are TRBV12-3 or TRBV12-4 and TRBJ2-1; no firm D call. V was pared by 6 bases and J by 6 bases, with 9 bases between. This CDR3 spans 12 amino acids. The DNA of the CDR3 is TGTGCCAGCAGATTTGCTCTCAATGAGCAGTTCTTC. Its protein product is CASRFALNEQFF.

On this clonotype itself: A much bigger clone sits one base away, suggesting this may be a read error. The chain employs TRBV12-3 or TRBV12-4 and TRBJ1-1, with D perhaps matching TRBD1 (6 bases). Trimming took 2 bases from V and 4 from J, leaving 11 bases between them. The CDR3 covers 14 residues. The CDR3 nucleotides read TGTGCCAGCAGTTTAATGCCAGGGGTCACTGAAGCTTTCTTT. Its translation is CASSLMPGVTEAFF.

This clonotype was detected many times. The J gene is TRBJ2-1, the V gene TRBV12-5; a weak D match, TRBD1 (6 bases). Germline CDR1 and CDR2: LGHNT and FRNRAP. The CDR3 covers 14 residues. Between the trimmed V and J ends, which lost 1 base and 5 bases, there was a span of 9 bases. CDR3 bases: TGTGCTAGTGGTTTGGGCCGACAGGACAATGAGCAGTTCTTC. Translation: CASGLGRQDNEQFF.

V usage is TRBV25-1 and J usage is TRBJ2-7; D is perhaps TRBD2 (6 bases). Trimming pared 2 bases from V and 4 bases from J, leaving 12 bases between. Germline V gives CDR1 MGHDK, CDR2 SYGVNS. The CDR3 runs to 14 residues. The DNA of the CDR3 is TGTGCCAGCAGTGAACCGGGGGAGGTATACGAGCAGTACTTC. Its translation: CASSEPGEVYEQYF.

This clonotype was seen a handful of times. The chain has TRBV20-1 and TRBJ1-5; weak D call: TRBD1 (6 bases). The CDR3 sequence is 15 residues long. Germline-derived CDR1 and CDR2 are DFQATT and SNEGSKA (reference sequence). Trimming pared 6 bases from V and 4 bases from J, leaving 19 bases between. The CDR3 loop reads CSARQAADTNQPQHF. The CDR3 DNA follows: TGCAGTGCACGACAGGCAGCGGATACAAATCAGCCCCAGCATTTT.

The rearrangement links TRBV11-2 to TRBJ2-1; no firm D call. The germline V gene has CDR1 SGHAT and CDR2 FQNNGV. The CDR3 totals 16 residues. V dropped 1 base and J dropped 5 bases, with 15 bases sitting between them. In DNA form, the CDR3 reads TGTGCCAGCAGCTTAGTCGCCCCGGTAAGGAACAATGAGCAGTTCTTC. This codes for CASSLVAPVRNNEQFF.

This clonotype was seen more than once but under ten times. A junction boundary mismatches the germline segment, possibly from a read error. As DNA, the CDR3 is TGTGCTAGCAGCTTACACGGACTAGCCGTGCAAGCGACCCAGTACTTC. This gives the protein CASSLHGLAVQATQYF. The chain combines TRBV11-2 with TRBJ2-5; 8 bases fit TRBD2. This CDR3 region has 16 residues. CDR1 SGHAT and CDR2 FQNNGV come from the germline V gene.

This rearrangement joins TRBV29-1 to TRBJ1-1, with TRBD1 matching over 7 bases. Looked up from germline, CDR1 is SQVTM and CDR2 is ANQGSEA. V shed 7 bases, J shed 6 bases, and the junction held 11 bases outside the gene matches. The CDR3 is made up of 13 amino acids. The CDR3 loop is CSGRGQQKSEAFF. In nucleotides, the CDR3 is TGCAGCGGGCGGGGACAGCAGAAATCTGAAGCTTTCTTT.

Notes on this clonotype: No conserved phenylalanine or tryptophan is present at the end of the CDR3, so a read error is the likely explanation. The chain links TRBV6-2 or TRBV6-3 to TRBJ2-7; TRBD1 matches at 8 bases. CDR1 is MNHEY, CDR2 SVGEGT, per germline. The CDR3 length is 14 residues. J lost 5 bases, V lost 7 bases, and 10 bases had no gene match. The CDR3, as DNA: TGTGCCAGCAATCACAGCGGACAGGGCCACGAGCAGTACTTG. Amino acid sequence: CASNHSGQGHEQYL.

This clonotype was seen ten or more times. Written as DNA, the CDR3 is TGTGCCAGCAGTTTATCCGGACAGGGAAACAATCAGCCCCAGCATTTT. Translation gives CASSLSGQGNNQPQHF. The chain links TRBV12-3 or TRBV12-4 to TRBJ1-5; 8 bases are a match to TRBD1. This CDR3 contains 16 residues. With 2 bases clipped from V and 3 bases from J, the junction kept 6 bases outside the gene matches.

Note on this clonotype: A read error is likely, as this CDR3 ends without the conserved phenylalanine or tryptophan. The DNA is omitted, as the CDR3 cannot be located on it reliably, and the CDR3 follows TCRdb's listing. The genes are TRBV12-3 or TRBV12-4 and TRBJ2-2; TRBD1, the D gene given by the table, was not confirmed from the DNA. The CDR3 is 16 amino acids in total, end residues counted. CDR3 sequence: CASSLSGGANTGELFS.